These 14 T cell receptor beta chains were all obtained from the same sample, sequenced in a study of blood T cells in healthy people across ages. The authors ran a second PCR of about 6 to 12 cycles using a sample-barcoded 5' primer and a J-beta primer mix. TCRdb re-called the 5' RACE reads with MiXCR, one entry per CDR3 protein. The sample records hundreds of thousands of distinct CDR3 sequences, 44% being singletons. Sample: blood. The receptors stem from a man between 60 and 75 years old in good health.

This clonotype has only a few counts. The V and J genes are TRBV6-2 or TRBV6-3 and TRBJ2-7; D gene uncertain. From germline, CDR1 is MNHEY and CDR2 SVGEGT. The CDR3 loop spans 13 amino acids. V gave up 2 bases and J gave up 5 bases, with 10 bases separating them. This CDR3 is CASSYPPRDEQYF. DNA for the CDR3: TGTGCCAGCAGTTACCCCCCCCGGGACGAGCAGTACTTC.

The chain recombines TRBV25-1 with TRBJ2-1; TRBD1 matches 8 bases. CDR3 size: 15 residues. With V trimmed by 2 bases and J by 13 bases, 13 bases remained unmatched. CDR1 and CDR2 from the germline V gene are MGHDK and SYGVNS. The DNA for the CDR3 is TGTGCCAGCAGTGAACCTAGGACAGGGCCTGAGACCCAGTTCTTC. The encoded protein is CASSEPRTGPETQFF.

This clonotype was picked up many times. This chain uses TRBV9 with TRBJ2-2; 7 bases match TRBD1. The trim removed 6 bases at V and 5 bases at J, leaving 13 bases unmatched. CDR1 and CDR2 (germline): SGDLS, YYNGEE. The CDR3 is 16 amino acids. Written as DNA, the CDR3 is TGTGCCAGCAACCCTTTAGGGGGCGCGGAGACCGGGGAGCTGTTTTTT. It encodes CASNPLGGAETGELFF. The full variable domain, rest sourced from reference TRBV9 and TRBJ2-2, is DSGVTQTPKHLITATGQRVTLRCSPRSGDLSVYWYQQSLDQGLQFLIQYYNGEERAKGNILERFSAQQFPDLHSELNLSSLELGDSALYFCASNPLGGAETGELFFGEGSRLTVL.

The rearrangement links TRBV11-2 to TRBJ1-2; weak D call: TRBD1 (5 bases). The CDR3 covers 19 residues. Germline V lookup: CDR1 SGHAT, CDR2 FQNNGV. The ends were cut back, 4 bases at V and 4 bases at J, with 28 bases in the middle. The CDR3 loop is CASSSSSGHPTTNPYGYTF. The CDR3 DNA sequence: TGTGCCAGCAGCTCCTCTTCCGGACATCCAACAACCAATCCCTATGGCTACACCTTC.

The V call is TRBV20-1, the J call TRBJ1-5, with 9 bases aligning to TRBD1. Germline values: CDR1 DFQATT, CDR2 SNEGSKA (reference sequence). There are 15 residues in the CDR3. J gave up 7 bases and V 3 bases, and 10 bases lay outside the gene matches. The CDR3 is CSASRDRDQGQPQHF. As DNA, the CDR3 is TGCAGTGCTAGTCGGGACAGGGATCAGGGGCAGCCCCAGCATTTT.

V gene TRBV18 combines with J gene TRBJ2-5; D perhaps matches TRBD2 (5 bases). There are 17 residues in the CDR3. Trimming removed 1 base from V and 2 bases from J, with 17 bases in between. Germline V CDR1 and CDR2: KGHSH, LQKENI. Written as DNA, the CDR3 is TGTGCCAGCTCACCACTCCGGGCCCCGGGGTTTCAAGAGACCCAGTACTTC. Translating gives CASSPLRAPGFQETQYF.

The sample holds many counts of this clonotype. The rearrangement uses TRBV7-3 and TRBJ2-7; 7 bases fit TRBD1. J was trimmed by 4 bases and V by 3 bases; bases with no gene match: 9. Germline lookup yields CDR1 SGHTA and CDR2 FQGTGA. This CDR3 spans 15 amino acids. The CDR3 DNA follows: TGTGCCAGCAGCTTCCCAGAGACAGGGTTATACGAGCAGTACTTC. It yields the protein CASSFPETGLYEQYF.

The chain combines TRBV20-1 with TRBJ1-1; a possible D gene is TRBD1 (5 bases). The V end lost 3 bases, the J end lost 1 base, and 12 bases lay between the germline ends. This CDR3 region has 14 residues. Per the germline V gene, CDR1 is DFQATT and CDR2 is SNEGSKA (reference sequence). The CDR3: CSASYGTGNTEAFF. DNA for the CDR3: TGCAGTGCTAGCTACGGGACGGGGAACACTGAAGCTTTCTTT.

V is TRBV6-2 or TRBV6-3 and J is TRBJ2-2, with D perhaps TRBD1 or TRBD2 (6 bases each). The ends were cut back, 6 bases at V and 4 bases at J, with 18 bases in the middle. This CDR3 has 16 residues. Germline values: CDR1 MNHEY, CDR2 SVGEGT. For the CDR3, the DNA is TGTGCCAGCAGCACCCCTGGAGGGGGGCGCACCGGGGAGCTGTTTTTT. It specifies CASSTPGGGRTGELFF.

The chain combines TRBV6-6 with TRBJ2-1, with a weak D call TRBD2 (7 bases). Germline-derived CDR1 and CDR2 are MNHNY and SVGAGI (reference sequence). The CDR3 is 14 amino acids. Trimming left V 7 bases short and J 5 bases short, with 15 bases between. CDR3 nucleotides: TGTGCCAGCATCCTGGGGGGGGCCCACAATGAGCAGTTCTTC. Protein sequence: CASILGGAHNEQFF.

This clonotype was counted only a few times. V usage is TRBV20-1 and J usage is TRBJ1-6; D may be TRBD1 (6 bases). The germline V and J ends were trimmed by 0 bases and 6 bases, with 12 bases remaining between them. Germline assignment: CDR1 DFQATT and CDR2 SNEGSKA (reference sequence). This CDR3 is built from 15 residues. In nucleotides, the CDR3 is TGCAGTGCTAGAGATCGGGGGCAGCTTAATTCACCCCTCCACTTT. This encodes CSARDRGQLNSPLHF.

A note on this clonotype: Since the CDR3 does not end with the conserved phenylalanine or tryptophan, this likely comes from a read error. The V and J genes are TRBV5-1 and TRBJ2-4, with D maybe TRBD1 (6 bases). The closer fit of TRBJ2-7 to the DNA end suggests the J call may be wrong. The CDR3 sequence is 14 residues long. Germline V gene lookup returns CDR1 SGHRS and CDR2 YFSETQ. The CDR3 sequence: CASSVGDIAYEQYI. In nucleotides, the CDR3 is TGCGCCAGCAGCGTCGGGGACATCGCCTACGAGCAGTACATC.

This clonotype was seen more than once but under ten times. The gene calls are TRBV7-2 and TRBJ2-7, with TRBD1 matching 7 bases. Germline V lookup: CDR1 SGHTA, CDR2 FQGNSA. The CDR3 contains 16 residues. The V segment lost 1 base and the J segment 0 bases; nucleotides outside the gene matches: 6. The CDR3 loop reads CASSLGATGSSYEQYF. The DNA of the CDR3 is TGTGCCAGCAGCTTAGGGGCGACAGGGAGCTCCTACGAGCAGTACTTC.

V is TRBV13 and J is TRBJ1-6; D gene ambiguous. The length of the CDR3 is 17 residues. Per germline, CDR1 PRHDT and CDR2 FYEKMQ (reference sequence). The germline V and J ends were trimmed by 5 bases and 1 base, with 15 bases remaining between them. In nucleotides, the CDR3 is TGTGCCAGCAGCCGGAGACAAGTAGAATCCTATAATTCACCCCTCCACTTT. This gives the protein CASSRRQVESYNSPLHF.